One and the same sample provided the 29 T cell receptor beta chains below, sequenced in a study of T cell responses to AZD1222 COVID-19 vaccine. The data were produced by immunoSEQ multiplex PCR, yet TCRdb's version contains in-frame clones alone and is incomplete. The sample gives over 110,000 clones, 75% to 90% of which show up once; 1.5% to 2% is in the top ten. Sequenced here: peripheral blood, sampled 28 days after the second AZD1222 dose. The receptors here all came from an adult who received the AZD1222 COVID-19 vaccine.

V gene TRBV7-3 combines with J gene TRBJ2-5; TRBD1 agrees at 7 bases. This CDR3 contains 15 residues. J was trimmed by 2 bases and V by 1 base; bases with no gene match: 4. Germline CDR1 and CDR2: SGHTA and FQGTGA. The CDR3 spells CASSLKGGQQETQYF. CDR3 DNA sequence: TGTGCCAGCAGCTTAAAAGGGGGACAGCAAGAGACCCAGTACTTC.

The rearrangement uses TRBV28 and TRBJ1-2; 9 bases are shared with TRBD1. Per germline, CDR1 MDHEN and CDR2 SYDVKM. The CDR3 spans 15 residues. The V gene end was trimmed by 3 bases and the J gene end by 1 base; junction bases not matched to a gene: 3. The DNA of the CDR3 is TGTGCCAGCAGTTTGGGGACAGGGAGTAACTATGGCTACACCTTC. Its translation is CASSLGTGSNYGYTF.

The chain employs TRBV11-2 and TRBJ2-1; TRBD2 matches at 14 bases. The CDR3 sequence is 14 residues long. The germline V gene encodes CDR1 SGHAT and CDR2 FQNNGV. Germline trimming cut 3 bases from V and 10 bases from J; bases unmatched to any gene: 2. Here the CDR3 DNA reads TGTGCCAGCAGCTTGGGACTAGCGGGAGTAGAGCAGTTCTTC. This encodes CASSLGLAGVEQFF. Full variable domain (remainder filled in from reference TRBV11-2 and TRBJ2-1): EAGVAQSPRYKIIEKRQSVAFWCNPISGHATLYWYQQILGQGPKLLIQFQNNGVVDDSQLPKDRFSAERLKGVDSTLKIQPAKLEDSAVYLCASSLGLAGVEQFFGPGTRLTVL.

This sequence joins TRBV9 and TRBJ1-1; D is unclear. Germline V lookup: CDR1 SGDLS, CDR2 YYNGEE. This CDR3 contains 13 residues. Trimming took 4 bases from V and 3 from J, leaving 10 bases between them. Written as DNA, the CDR3 is TGTGCCAGCAGCCAGGCGCGGGACACTGAAGCTTTCTTT. Its protein is CASSQARDTEAFF.

The rearrangement joins TRBV15 to TRBJ1-4, with D possibly matching TRBD1 (6 bases). The length of the CDR3 is 15 residues. V was pared by 2 bases and J by 8 bases, with 15 bases between. Germline CDR1 LNHNV, CDR2 YYDKDF (reference sequence). CDR3 nucleotides: TGTGCCACCAGCAGATGGAAGGACAGCGAGGAAAAACTGTTTTTT. Its translation is CATSRWKDSEEKLFF.

The V call is TRBV15, the J call TRBJ2-1; D remains ambiguous. Germline V CDR1 and CDR2: LNHNV, YYDKDF (reference sequence). The CDR3 spans 13 residues. V was pared by 1 base and J by 6 bases, with 7 bases between. In nucleotides, the CDR3 is TGTGCCACCAGCAGAGCGAAGCCCAATGAGCAGTTCTTC. Its translation: CATSRAKPNEQFF.

This rearrangement joins TRBV5-1 to TRBJ2-2; 7 bases are shared with TRBD1. V shed 3 bases, J shed 3 bases, and the junction held 5 bases outside the gene matches. The CDR3 is 15 residues long. Germline values: CDR1 SGHRS, CDR2 YFSETQ. The CDR3 spells CASSSAGGDTGELFF. Here the CDR3 DNA reads TGCGCCAGCAGCTCTGCAGGGGGAGACACCGGGGAGCTGTTTTTT.

The chain links TRBV27 to TRBJ2-3; 8 bases are a match to TRBD2. CDR1 is MNHEY and CDR2 is SMNVEV in the germline V gene (reference sequence). V gave up 0 bases and J gave up 7 bases; unmatched junction bases: 15. The CDR3 spans 18 residues. CDR3 amino acids: CASSLSFSGTRHSYTQYF. DNA of the CDR3: TGTGCCAGCAGTTTATCATTTTCCGGGACTAGACACTCATATACGCAGTATTTT.

The chain links TRBV9 to TRBJ2-1; D ambiguous. The CDR3 contains 16 residues. Trimming pared 3 bases from V and 4 bases from J, leaving 17 bases between. Germline V CDR1 and CDR2: SGDLS, YYNGEE. The CDR3 DNA follows: TGTGCCAGCAGCGGGAGCGCGAAGGGTCCTTACAATGAGCAGTTCTTC. Residues: CASSGSAKGPYNEQFF.

This chain's CDR3 is CASSPKSVNTEAFF. CDR3 sequence (DNA): TGTGCCAGCAGCCCTAAGTCGGTGAACACTGAAGCTTTCTTT. The chain is built from TRBV6-6 and TRBJ1-1; no clear D. The V end was cut by 6 bases, the J end by 0 bases, with 11 bases between. Germline loops: CDR1 MNHNY, CDR2 SVGAGI (reference sequence). CDR3 length: 14 residues.

The rearrangement joins TRBV19 to TRBJ2-7; 7 bases are shared with TRBD1. This CDR3 is 15 amino acids long. Germline-derived CDR1 and CDR2 are LNHDA and SQIVND (reference sequence). V lost 3 bases and J lost 7; bases outside the gene matches: 12. The CDR3 nucleotides are TGTGCCAGTAGTATGAGGGGGACAGCCCTCGGAGAGCAGTACTTC. Translating it yields CASSMRGTALGEQYF.

The V gene is TRBV5-1, the J gene TRBJ2-5; D not resolved. Trimming pared 0 bases from V and 4 bases from J, leaving 16 bases between. Germline V gene sequence: CDR1 SGHRS, CDR2 YFSETQ. The length of the CDR3 is 16 residues. CDR3 sequence reads: CASSLDLVASGETQYF. The DNA for the CDR3 is TGCGCCAGCAGCTTGGATCTGGTGGCTTCGGGAGAGACCCAGTACTTC.

The rearrangement uses TRBV11-2 and TRBJ1-6; D is unresolved. The CDR3 sequence is 13 residues long. The germline V gene has CDR1 SGHAT and CDR2 FQNNGV. V was trimmed by 3 bases and J by 8 bases, leaving 8 bases between them. The CDR3 loop reads CASSFTLDSPLHF. The CDR3 bases are TGTGCCAGCAGCTTCACCTTGGATTCACCCCTCCACTTT.

This sequence joins TRBV5-6 and TRBJ2-1; tentative D call: TRBD1 (6 bases). Per the germline V gene, CDR1 is SGHDT and CDR2 is YYEEEE. V was cut by 4 bases and J by 0 bases, with 8 bases left in between. The CDR3 extends over 14 amino acids. The CDR3 coding sequence is TGTGCCAGCAGCAGGGGGAGCTCCTACAATGAGCAGTTCTTC. Its protein is CASSRGSSYNEQFF.

The CDR3 protein is CASSRTDNTEAFF. CDR3 nucleotides: TGTGCCAGCAGCCGGACAGACAACACTGAAGCTTTCTTT. The rearrangement joins TRBV6-5 to TRBJ1-1; D might be TRBD1 (6 bases). The germline gives CDR1 MNHEY, CDR2 SVGAGI. V gave up 6 bases and J gave up 2 bases, with 10 bases separating them. The CDR3 extends over 13 amino acids.

The V call is TRBV6-2 or TRBV6-3, the J call TRBJ2-1; D remains unclear. CDR1 and CDR2 from the germline V gene are MNHEY and SVGEGT. V shed 6 bases and J shed 0 bases, with 9 bases lying between them. The CDR3 loop spans 14 amino acids. CDR3 nucleotides: TGTGCCAGCAGCCTAACCAGCTCCTACAATGAGCAGTTCTTC. Its translation is CASSLTSSYNEQFF.

CDR3 amino acids: CSVALTRGDGYTF. CDR3 bases: TGCAGCGTTGCCCTCACAAGGGGTGATGGCTACACCTTC. The V call is TRBV29-1, the J call TRBJ1-2; the D gene is possibly TRBD1 (5 bases). With 4 bases removed from V and 6 bases from J, the gap between germline ends came to 15 bases. CDR3 length: 13 residues. Germline-derived CDR1 and CDR2 are SQVTM and ANQGSEA.

V gene TRBV7-6 combines with J gene TRBJ2-5; TRBD2 matches 9 bases. The CDR3 loop spans 16 amino acids. Germline-derived CDR1 and CDR2 are SGHVS and FNYEAQ. Unmatched junction bases numbered 8, after V lost 1 base and J lost 5 bases. Here the CDR3 reads CASSLVGRGGLETQYF. The CDR3 DNA follows: TGTGCCAGCAGCTTAGTGGGGCGGGGGGGCCTTGAGACCCAGTACTTC.

The chain is built from TRBV7-2 and TRBJ1-4; 7 bases agree with TRBD1. CDR1 and CDR2 from the germline V gene are SGHTA and FQGNSA. The V and J ends lost 5 bases and 8 bases, in that order; junction bases with no gene match: 8. The CDR3 has 14 residues. CDR3 loop: CASSPGTVREKLFF. DNA for the CDR3: TGTGCCAGCAGCCCCGGGACAGTTAGGGAAAAACTGTTTTTT. Using reference TRBV7-2 and TRBJ1-4 for the parts outside the CDR3, the full variable domain is GAGVSQSPSNKVTEKGKDVELRCDPISGHTALYWYRQSLGQGLEFLIYFQGNSAPDKSGLPSDRFSAERTGGSVSTLTIQRTQQEDSAVYLCASSPGTVREKLFFGSGTQLSVL.

This chain connects TRBV21-1 to TRBJ1-1. TRBV21-1 is noted as a pseudogene. CDR3 length: 12 residues. The CDR3 sequence: CASSQMRAEAFF. The CDR3 DNA sequence: TGTGCCAGCAGCCAGATGAGGGCCGAAGCTTTCTTT.

The V call is TRBV5-6, the J call TRBJ2-5; D perhaps matches TRBD2 (6 bases). Germline V gene sequence: CDR1 SGHDT, CDR2 YYEEEE. Trimming removed 4 bases at V and 5 bases at J, with 15 bases between. CDR3 size: 14 residues. The CDR3 DNA sequence: TGTGCCAGCAGCCGAAAAGGAGGGGAGGAGACCCAGTACTTC. Amino acids: CASSRKGGEETQYF.

Here the CDR3 reads CASSIGVGGTEAFF. CDR3 nucleotides: TGTGCCAGTAGTATAGGGGTGGGGGGCACTGAAGCTTTCTTT. The chain links TRBV19 to TRBJ1-1; a weak D match, TRBD1 (5 bases). The CDR3 has 14 residues. Trimming removed 1 base at V and 4 bases at J, with 10 bases between. CDR1 and CDR2 (germline): LNHDA, SQIVND (reference sequence).

The chain has TRBV27 and TRBJ2-5, with TRBD1 matching over 9 bases. The ends lost 5 bases at V and 2 bases at J; junction bases unmatched: 18. The CDR3 covers 19 residues. The germline CDR1 and CDR2 sequences are MNHEY and SMNVEV (reference sequence). CDR3 loop: CASSPRTWDRAVTQETQYF. The CDR3, as DNA: TGTGCCAGCAGTCCCAGAACCTGGGACAGGGCCGTAACTCAAGAGACCCAGTACTTC.

As for this clone: The sample carries other DNA sequences with the same CDR3. The chain is built from TRBV5-1 and TRBJ1-1; D is uncertain. Trimming took 0 bases from V and 2 from J, leaving 5 bases between them. Germline values: CDR1 SGHRS, CDR2 YFSETQ. CDR3 length: 13 amino acids. Here the CDR3 reads CASSLGPNTEAFF. In DNA form, the CDR3 reads TGCGCCAGCAGCTTGGGGCCTAACACTGAAGCTTTCTTT.

This clone appeared once. This rearrangement joins TRBV12-5 to TRBJ2-3; the D gene is possibly TRBD1 (6 bases). Trimming removed 1 base at V and 4 bases at J, with 18 bases between. The CDR3 consists of 17 residues. Germline V lookup: CDR1 LGHNT, CDR2 FRNRAP. The CDR3 here is CASGLATGPITSDTQYF. The CDR3 nucleotides read TGTGCTAGTGGTTTGGCAACAGGGCCAATTACCTCAGATACGCAGTATTTT.

This chain uses TRBV10-2 with TRBJ2-1; 11 bases fit TRBD2. Per the germline V gene, CDR1 is WSHSY and CDR2 is SAAADI. Trimming took 6 bases from V and 5 from J; bases not matched to a gene: 6. The CDR3 spans 15 residues. The CDR3 nucleotides are TGCGCCAGCAGCCCATGGGGACTAGCGGACAATGAGCAGTTCTTC. It is translated as CASSPWGLADNEQFF.

The chain has TRBV5-1 and TRBJ1-5, with 10 bases that match TRBD1. The trim removed 3 bases at V and 4 bases at J, leaving 4 bases unmatched. The CDR3 contains 15 residues. Looked up from germline, CDR1 is SGHRS and CDR2 is YFSETQ. This CDR3 reads CASSWGTGENQPQHF. In DNA form, the CDR3 reads TGCGCCAGCAGCTGGGGGACAGGGGAGAATCAGCCCCAGCATTTT.

This rearrangement joins TRBV6-6 to TRBJ1-6; tentatively, D is TRBD1 (5 bases). V dropped 0 bases and J dropped 9 bases, with 12 bases sitting between them. This CDR3 comprises 15 residues. CDR1 and CDR2 (germline): MNHNY, SVGAGI (reference sequence). CDR3 protein: CASSYSSGRGSPLHF. Here the CDR3 DNA reads TGTGCCAGCAGTTACTCGTCAGGGCGGGGTTCACCCCTCCACTTT.

The chain joins TRBV20-1 to TRBJ1-5; D remains unclear. The ends were cut back, 3 bases at V and 0 bases at J, with 12 bases in the middle. Germline values: CDR1 DFQATT, CDR2 SNEGSKA (reference sequence). CDR3 size: 15 residues. In DNA, the CDR3 is TGCAGTGCTAGTCTGGATCCCTTTAGCAATCAGCCCCAGCATTTT. Translation gives CSASLDPFSNQPQHF.